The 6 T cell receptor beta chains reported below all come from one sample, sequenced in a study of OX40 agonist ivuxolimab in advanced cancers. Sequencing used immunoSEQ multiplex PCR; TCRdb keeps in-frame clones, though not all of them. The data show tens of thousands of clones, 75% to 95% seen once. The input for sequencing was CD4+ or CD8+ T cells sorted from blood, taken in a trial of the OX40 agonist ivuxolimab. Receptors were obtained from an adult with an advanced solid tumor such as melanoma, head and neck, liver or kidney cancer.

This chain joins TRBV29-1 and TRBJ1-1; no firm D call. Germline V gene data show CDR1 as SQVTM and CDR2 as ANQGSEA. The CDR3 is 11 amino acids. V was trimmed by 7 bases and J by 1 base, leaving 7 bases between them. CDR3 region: CSGRGNTEAFF. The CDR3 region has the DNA TGCAGCGGTCGGGGGAACACTGAAGCTTTCTTT. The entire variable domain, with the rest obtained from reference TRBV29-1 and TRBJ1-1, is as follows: SAVISQKPSRDICQRGTSLTIQCQVDSQVTMMFWYRQQPGQSLTLIATANQGSEATYESGFVIDKFPISRPNLTFSTLTVSNMSPEDSSIYLCSGRGNTEAFFGQGTRLTVV.

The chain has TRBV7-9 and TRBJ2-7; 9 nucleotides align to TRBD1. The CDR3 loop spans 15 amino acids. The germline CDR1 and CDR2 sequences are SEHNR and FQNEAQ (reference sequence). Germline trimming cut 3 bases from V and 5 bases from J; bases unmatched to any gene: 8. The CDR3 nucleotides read TGTGCCAGCAGCTTGGTGACAGGGGGTTTCCACGAGCAGTACTTC. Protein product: CASSLVTGGFHEQYF.

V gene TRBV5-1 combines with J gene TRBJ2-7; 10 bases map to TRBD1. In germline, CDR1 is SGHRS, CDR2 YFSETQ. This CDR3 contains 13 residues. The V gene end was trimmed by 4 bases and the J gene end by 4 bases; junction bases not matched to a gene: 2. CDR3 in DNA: TGCGCCAGCAGCGGGGACAGGGGTTACGAGCAGTACTTC. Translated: CASSGDRGYEQYF.

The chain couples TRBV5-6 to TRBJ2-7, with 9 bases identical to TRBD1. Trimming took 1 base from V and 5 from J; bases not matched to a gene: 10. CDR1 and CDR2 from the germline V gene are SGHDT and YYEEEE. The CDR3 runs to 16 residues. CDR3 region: CASSLNNVRDRDEQYF. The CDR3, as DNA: TGTGCCAGCAGCTTGAATAACGTAAGGGACAGGGACGAGCAGTACTTC.

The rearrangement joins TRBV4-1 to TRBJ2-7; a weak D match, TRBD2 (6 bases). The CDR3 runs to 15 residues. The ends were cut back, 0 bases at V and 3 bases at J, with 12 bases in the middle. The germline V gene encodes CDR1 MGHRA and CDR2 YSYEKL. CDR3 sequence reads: CASSQDGHGGYEQYF. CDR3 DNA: TGCGCCAGCAGCCAAGATGGCCACGGGGGCTACGAGCAGTACTTC.

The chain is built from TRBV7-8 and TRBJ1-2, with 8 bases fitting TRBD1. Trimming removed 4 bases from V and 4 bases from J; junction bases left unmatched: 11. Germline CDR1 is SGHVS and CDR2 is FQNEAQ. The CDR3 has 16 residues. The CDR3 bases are TGTGCCAGCAGCTCAACGGACAGGGTATATCTCTATGGCTACACCTTC. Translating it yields CASSSTDRVYLYGYTF.